The T cell receptor (beta chain) described here comes from a study of T cells after yellow fever vaccination. CDR1 SGHVS and CDR2 FQNEAQ come from the germline V gene. This CDR3 contains 13 residues. With 3 bases removed from V and 2 bases from J, the gap between germline ends came to 7 bases. Template switching with 5'RACE generated the TCR cDNA and added a universal primer site and UMIs. TCRdb itself ran the 5' RACE reads through MiXCR, one entry per CDR3 protein. The sample carries 250,000 or so distinct CDR3 sequences, approximately 3.5% recorded once. This clonotype was seen repeatedly, ten times or more.

This receptor was taken from a man aged 18 to 30 who received the YFV17D yellow fever vaccine. Here the sequenced sample was PBMCs, taken 15 days after the yellow fever booster vaccination. The chain has TRBV7-8 and TRBJ1-2; D gene uncertain. CDR3 protein: CASSFEPNYGYTF. Here the CDR3 DNA reads TGTGCCAGCAGCTTCGAACCCAACTATGGCTACACCTTC. The whole variable domain, remainder taken from reference TRBV7-8 and TRBJ1-2, is GAGVSQSPRYKVAKRGQDVALRCDPISGHVSLFWYQQALGQGPEFLTYFQNEAQLDKSGLPSDRFFAERPEGSVSTLKIQRTQQEDSAVYLCASSFEPNYGYTFGSGTRLTVV.